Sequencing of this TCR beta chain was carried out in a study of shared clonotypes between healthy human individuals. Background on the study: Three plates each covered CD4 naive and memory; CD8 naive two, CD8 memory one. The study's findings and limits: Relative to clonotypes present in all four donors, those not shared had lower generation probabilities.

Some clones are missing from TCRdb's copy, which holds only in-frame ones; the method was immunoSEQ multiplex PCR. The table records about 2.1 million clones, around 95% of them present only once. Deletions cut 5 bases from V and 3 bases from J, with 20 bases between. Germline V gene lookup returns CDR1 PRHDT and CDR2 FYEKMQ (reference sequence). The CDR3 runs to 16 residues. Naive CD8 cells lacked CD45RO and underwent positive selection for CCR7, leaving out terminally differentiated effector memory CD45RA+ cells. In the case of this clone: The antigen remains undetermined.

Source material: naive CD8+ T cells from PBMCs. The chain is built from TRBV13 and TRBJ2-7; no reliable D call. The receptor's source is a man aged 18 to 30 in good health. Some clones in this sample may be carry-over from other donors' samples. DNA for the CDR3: TGTGCCAGCAGCCCATCTCGAGAGGCGAATTACTACGAGCAGTACTTC. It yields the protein CASSPSREANYYEQYF.